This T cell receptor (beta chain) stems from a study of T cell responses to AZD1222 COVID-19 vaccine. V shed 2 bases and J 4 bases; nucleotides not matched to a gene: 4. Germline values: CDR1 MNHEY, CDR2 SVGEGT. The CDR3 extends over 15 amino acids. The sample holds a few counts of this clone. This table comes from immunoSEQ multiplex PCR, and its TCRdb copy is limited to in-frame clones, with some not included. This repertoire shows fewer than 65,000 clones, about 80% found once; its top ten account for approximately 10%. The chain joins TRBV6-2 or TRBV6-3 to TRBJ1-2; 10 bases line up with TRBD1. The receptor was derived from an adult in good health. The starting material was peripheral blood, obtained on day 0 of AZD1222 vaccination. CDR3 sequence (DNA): TGTGCCAGCAGTTACAGCGGGACAGGGGTCTATGGCTACACCTTC. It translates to CASSYSGTGVYGYTF.